The rows below give T cell receptor beta chains drawn from one sample of a study of CD8+ T cells in alopecia areata. Data came from immunoSEQ multiplex PCR; TCRdb stores just in-frame clones and leaves some out. Here the sample spans around 200,000 clones, around 56% being singletons. Sequencing used CD4+ T cells sorted from blood, obtained at week 4, from a patient treated with tofacitinib. The receptors here all came from a human donor with alopecia areata. Both conserved end residues are part of each CDR3. Fields, in order: D gene, V gene, CDR3 protein. D genes are given only for firm matches.

TRBD1	TRBV5-1	CASSQGQGDGYTF
TRBD2	TRBV29-1	CSVDGLAGAIEQFF
TRBD2	TRBV2	CASSPQLAFTDIQYF
NA	TRBV29-1	CSVEDPRGYTF
NA	TRBV30	CAWSVRGELFF
NA	TRBV6-5	CASSFDRGREKLFF
NA	TRBV30	CALRGAANQPQHF
NA	TRBV27	CASKSQVSYEQYF
NA	TRBV5-4	CASSLSQSSYEQYF
NA	TRBV30	CAWSVEDSGNTIYF
NA	TRBV6-5	CASRGPTVAEAFF
NA	TRBV6-6	CASMESAYGYTF
NA	TRBV2	CASRGSTGNYNEQFF
NA	TRBV19	CASRDPQVDGELFF
NA	TRBV30	CAWSYGPGNGYTF
NA	TRBV7-3	CASSLLQGETQYF
TRBD2	TRBV29-1	CSVGTSQPYNEQFF
NA	TRBV29-1	CSVEGVGELFF